This TCR beta chain was obtained from a study of T cells in localized non-small cell lung cancer. Comment on this clone: What it binds is unknown.

Study conclusions and caveats: It was uninvolved adjacent lung that showed the highest T cell clonality, exceeding tumor. Heterogeneity cannot be ruled out, as sequencing used one tumor region only. Detection in adjacent lung was observed for a median around 55 of the top 100 tumor clones.

Germline CDR1 reads MNHNS; CDR2 reads SASEGT. This CDR3 contains 15 residues. V gave up 6 bases and J gave up 4 bases, with 19 bases separating them. Here immunoSEQ multiplex PCR was the method, and the copy in TCRdb shows in-frame clones only, minus some. The repertoire holds 50,000 to 75,000 clones, roughly 89% seen once, with 20% to 25% in the top ten. Sequencing was performed on peripheral blood, taken before any cancer treatment. The chain uses TRBV6-1 and TRBJ2-7, with D maybe TRBD1 (6 bases). This receptor was identified in a man aged 40-75 years with stage I squamous cell lung carcinoma. DNA for the CDR3: TGTGCCAGCAGGCCGTCCCAGGGGATTATATACGAGCAGTACTTC. Its protein is CASRPSQGIIYEQYF.